This TCR beta chain came from a study of blood T cell repertoires in COVID-19. The CDR3 spans 14 residues. Germline V gene sequence: CDR1 SQVTM, CDR2 ANQGSEA. The ends lost 4 bases at V and 5 bases at J; junction bases unmatched: 5. Original data processing: Estimation of nucleated cell counts was performed using reference gene primer amplification. Assay: immunoSEQ multiplex PCR; the TCRdb copy retains only in-frame clones and omits some. For V, J and clone size, that table is used; D and trimming come from the DNA. The data contain around 250,000 clones, approximately 87% of them singletons. The sample consisted of peripheral blood. The receptor was derived from a man aged 60 to 69 with acute or convalescent COVID-19. The rearrangement joins TRBV29-1 to TRBJ2-1, with TRBD2 matching 10 bases. The CDR3 DNA follows: TGCAGCGTTGGAGTGAGCGGGAGGGACAATGAGCAGTTCTTC. Translating it yields CSVGVSGRDNEQFF.